Described below is a single T cell receptor beta chain sequence and its context. The antigen is unknown. Trimming stripped 2 bases from V and 4 bases from J, with 15 bases between. Per germline, CDR1 SGHDT and CDR2 YYEEEE. The CDR3 consists of 16 residues. This sample stems from a study of cytomegalovirus exposure and HLA in healthy donors. Vbeta (60) and Jbeta (13) primers were used in the PCR. The protocol was immunoSEQ multiplex PCR, while the TCRdb copy is restricted to in-frame clones and leaves out a portion. Of about 31,000 clones listed, around 40% are singletons. Whole-study results and caveats: Earlier results showed most TCR beta V segments being productive about 87% or about 30% of the time.

The receptor's source is a woman between 50 and 59 years old in good health and CMV-seronegative. Material for sequencing was PBMCs. J is TRBJ1-4 and V is TRBV5-6, with D hard to call. The CDR3 reads CASSLADNGYNEKLFF. CDR3 in DNA: TGTGCCAGCAGCTTAGCCGACAATGGTTATAATGAAAAACTGTTTTTT.